This passage covers 27 T cell receptor beta chains from one sample sequenced in a study of immune cell composition in non-small cell lung cancer. Profiled with immunoSEQ multiplex PCR; TCRdb holds only in-frame clones, not every one. The sample has 11,000 to 15,000 clones; more than 65% are singletons. What was sequenced was lung tumor tissue. The receptors stem from a human donor with non-small cell lung cancer.

The chain recombines TRBV4-3 with TRBJ2-7, with a possible D match to TRBD2 (6 bases). This CDR3 comprises 13 residues. V lost 2 bases, J lost 5 bases, and 10 bases lay in between. Germline-derived CDR1 and CDR2 are LGHNA and YSLEER. The CDR3 reads CASSQPGVDEQYF. As DNA, the CDR3 is TGCGCCAGCAGCCAACCGGGAGTTGACGAGCAGTACTTC.

The gene calls are TRBV12-5 and TRBJ1-1, with 7 bases matching TRBD1. The CDR3 extends over 13 amino acids. Germline trimming cut 4 bases from V and 3 bases from J; bases unmatched to any gene: 2. CDR1 and CDR2 (germline): LGHNT, FRNRAP. The CDR3 DNA is TGTGCTAGTGGTTCGACAGGGTACACTGAAGCTTTCTTT. The encoded protein is CASGSTGYTEAFF.

The V and J genes are TRBV29-1 and TRBJ2-1; D unresolved. CDR1 is SQVTM, CDR2 ANQGSEA, per germline. The V end lost 7 bases, the J end lost 4 bases, and 17 bases lay between the germline ends. The CDR3 contains 14 residues. CDR3 protein: CSAGSLQVYNEQFF. For the CDR3, the DNA is TGCAGCGCGGGTTCCCTCCAGGTATACAATGAGCAGTTCTTC.

V usage is TRBV19 and J usage is TRBJ2-1, with D perhaps matching TRBD2 (6 bases). The CDR3 contains 15 residues. The V end was cut by 5 bases, the J end by 9 bases, with 20 bases between. Germline V gives CDR1 LNHDA, CDR2 SQIVND (reference sequence). The CDR3 sequence: CASSFTGPAGGEQFF. In DNA, the CDR3 is TGTGCCAGTAGTTTCACCGGCCCAGCCGGGGGTGAGCAGTTCTTC.

Here the CDR3 reads CASSLVPSGRTGELFF. In DNA, the CDR3 is TGTGCCAGCAGCTTAGTACCTAGCGGGAGAACCGGGGAGCTGTTTTTT. The V gene is TRBV7-8, the J gene TRBJ2-2, with 10 bases aligning to TRBD2. The CDR3 runs to 16 residues. Trimming at V came to 1 base and at J to 5 bases, leaving 4 bases not matched to a gene. The germline CDR1 and CDR2 sequences are SGHVS and FQNEAQ.

The genes are TRBV5-8 and TRBJ2-5; TRBD1 might be the D (6 bases). The DNA end is more similar to TRBJ2-7, so the J call may be wrong. This CDR3 region has 15 residues. CDR1 and CDR2 (germline): SGHTS, YDEGEE. The CDR3 protein is CASSLVDRKAYEQYF. In DNA, the CDR3 is TGTGCCAGCAGCTTGGTGGACAGAAAAGCCTACGAGCAGTACTTC.

This clone was observed a single time. The gene calls are TRBV6-5 and TRBJ2-1; unclear D gene. This CDR3 region has 15 residues. V was shortened by 7 bases and J by 0 bases, with 13 bases between the two germline ends. Germline loops: CDR1 MNHEY, CDR2 SVGAGI. CDR3 residues: CASKGSRGSYNEQFF. CDR3 DNA sequence: TGTGCCAGCAAAGGGTCCCGAGGCTCCTACAATGAGCAGTTCTTC.

V gene TRBV4-2 combines with J gene TRBJ2-5; D is uncertain. This CDR3 is 13 amino acids long. Germline V gene sequence: CDR1 LGHNA, CDR2 YNFKEQ. Deletions cut 5 bases from V and 3 bases from J, with 10 bases between. CDR3 sequence (DNA): TGTGCCAGCAGCTTGGCCTTGGAAGAGACCCAGTACTTC. Residues: CASSLALEETQYF.

The chain couples TRBV11-3 to TRBJ1-1; the D gene is possibly TRBD1 (6 bases). CDR1 and CDR2 (germline): SGHNT, YENEEA. V shed 8 bases and J shed 2 bases, with 12 bases lying between them. This CDR3 region has 13 residues. The CDR3 region has the DNA TGTGCCAGCGGAAAAGGGGGAAACACTGAAGCTTTCTTT. It is translated as CASGKGGNTEAFF.

V gene TRBV7-3 combines with J gene TRBJ2-5, with D hard to call. With 2 bases removed from V and 2 bases from J, the gap between germline ends came to 12 bases. The CDR3 contains 15 residues. Germline loops: CDR1 SGHTA, CDR2 FQGTGA. CDR3 residues: CASSLQPTRQETQYF. The CDR3 DNA sequence: TGTGCCAGCAGCTTACAACCGACTCGGCAAGAGACCCAGTACTTC.

The V call is TRBV27, the J call TRBJ1-1, with a weak D call TRBD1 (5 bases). The ends were cut back, 6 bases at V and 5 bases at J, with 13 bases in the middle. This CDR3 spans 13 amino acids. Germline assignment: CDR1 MNHEY and CDR2 SMNVEV (reference sequence). This CDR3 is CASSQGGGTEAFF. The DNA of the CDR3 is TGTGCCAGCAGCCAGGGTGGGGGAACTGAAGCTTTCTTT.

This clone was seen a single time. The chain joins TRBV7-3 to TRBJ2-1; TRBD2 agrees at 9 bases. V lost 5 bases and J lost 10; bases outside the gene matches: 15. The CDR3 runs 16 residues. The germline gives CDR1 SGHTA, CDR2 FQGTGA. The CDR3: CASSRDVGLAGKEQFF. CDR3 nucleotide sequence: TGTGCCAGCAGCCGGGACGTGGGGCTAGCGGGAAAAGAGCAGTTCTTC.

This chain connects TRBV4-1 to TRBJ2-1, with D perhaps matching TRBD2 (6 bases). Trimming cost V 11 bases and J 7 bases, with 21 bases left between them. This CDR3 is built from 14 residues. Germline lookup yields CDR1 MGHRA and CDR2 YSYEKL. CDR3 in amino acids: CAATEYAGKNEQFF. Here the CDR3 DNA reads TGCGCCGCCACAGAGTACGCGGGAAAGAATGAGCAGTTCTTC.

Only one count was recorded for this clone. The rearrangement links TRBV28 to TRBJ1-1; TRBD1 matches 7 bases. The CDR3 length is 15 residues. The germline CDR1 and CDR2 sequences are MDHEN and SYDVKM. The ends lost 5 bases at V and 6 bases at J; junction bases unmatched: 12. CDR3 region: CASSPSSTGDPEAFF. The DNA of the CDR3 is TGTGCCAGCAGTCCCTCTTCTACAGGGGACCCTGAAGCTTTCTTT.

The CDR3 is CASSPQVGPRMSIYF. CDR3 DNA sequence: TGTGCCAGCAGCCCTCAAGTAGGGCCGCGGATGAGCATATATTTT. The rearrangement uses TRBV9 and TRBJ1-3; no firm D call. CDR3 size: 15 residues. The germline V gene has CDR1 SGDLS and CDR2 YYNGEE. V gave up 4 bases and J gave up 12 bases, with 23 bases separating them.

The chain is built from TRBV11-1 and TRBJ2-4; D uncertain. The CDR3 length is 14 residues. Trimming took 0 bases from V and 2 from J, leaving 5 bases between them. CDR1 and CDR2 (germline): SGHAT, FQDESV (reference sequence). The CDR3 bases are TGTGCCAGCAGCTTAGCCGGACCCAAAAACATTCAGTACTTC. Its translation: CASSLAGPKNIQYF. The whole variable domain, filled in from reference TRBV11-1 and TRBJ2-4, reads EAEVAQSPRYKITEKSQAVAFWCDPISGHATLYWYRQILGQGPELLVQFQDESVVDDSQLPKDRFSAERLKGVDSTLKIQPAELGDSAMYLCASSLAGPKNIQYFGAGTRLSVL.

This sequence joins TRBV27 and TRBJ2-7; TRBD2 matches at 8 bases. In germline, CDR1 is MNHEY, CDR2 SMNVEV (reference sequence). The V and J ends lost 4 bases and 3 bases, in that order; junction bases with no gene match: 2. CDR3 length: 13 residues. The DNA of the CDR3 is TGTGCCAGCAGTTACGGGAGGGGCTACGAGCAGTACTTC. Its translation: CASSYGRGYEQYF.

This chain connects TRBV5-6 to TRBJ1-5, with TRBD1 matching 12 bases. V gave up 2 bases and J gave up 6 bases; unmatched junction bases: 6. Germline assignment: CDR1 SGHDT and CDR2 YYEEEE. The CDR3 consists of 16 residues. The CDR3 DNA reads TGTGCCAGCAGCTTTTCCGGGACAGGGGGCGGTCAGCCCCAGCATTTT. Amino acids: CASSFSGTGGGQPQHF.

The rearrangement joins TRBV28 to TRBJ2-7; 9 bases are a match to TRBD1. The trim removed 5 bases at V and 4 bases at J, leaving 9 bases unmatched. Germline-derived CDR1 and CDR2 are MDHEN and SYDVKM. This CDR3 spans 15 amino acids. For the CDR3, the DNA is TGTGCCAGCAGTGAACCGGGACAGGGTTCATACGAGCAGTACTTC. Encoded protein: CASSEPGQGSYEQYF.

Comments on this clone: This specimen includes other DNA sequences encoding the same CDR3. This chain links TRBV11-3 with TRBJ2-7; 7 bases agree with TRBD1. The CDR3 extends over 16 amino acids. Germline loops: CDR1 SGHNT, CDR2 YENEEA. After removal of 3 bases from V and 10 bases from J, the junction contained 18 bases not matched to a gene. This CDR3 reads CASSFHLTGAAGGQYF. DNA of the CDR3: TGTGCCAGCAGCTTTCATCTTACAGGGGCTGCAGGTGGACAGTACTTC. Full variable domain (rest looked up from reference TRBV11-3 and TRBJ2-7): EAGVVQSPRYKIIEKKQPVAFWCNPISGHNTLYWYLQNLGQGPELLIRYENEEAVDDSQLPKDRFSAERLKGVDSTLKIQPAELGDSAVYLCASSFHLTGAAGGQYFGPGTRLTVT.

V gene TRBV5-1 combines with J gene TRBJ2-1, with 7 bases that match TRBD2. The ends lost 0 bases at V and 0 bases at J; junction bases unmatched: 9. There are 18 residues in the CDR3. Per germline, CDR1 SGHRS and CDR2 YFSETQ. The CDR3 spells CASSLVWGGLSSYNEQFF. The CDR3 DNA is TGCGCCAGCAGCTTGGTATGGGGGGGACTAAGCTCCTACAATGAGCAGTTCTTC.

On this clone: Relative to the germline gene, one junction end is altered; a read error may explain this. V gene TRBV9 combines with J gene TRBJ2-1, with D unclear. This CDR3 contains 15 residues. CDR1 is SGDLS, CDR2 YYNGEE, per germline. CDR3 loop: CVSTKGMGSYNEQFF. The DNA of the CDR3 is TGTGTCAGCACTAAAGGGATGGGGTCCTACAATGAGCAGTTCTTC.

V and J are TRBV7-9 and TRBJ2-5; no definite D call. CDR3 length: 12 amino acids. Germline CDR1 is SEHNR and CDR2 is FQNEAQ (reference sequence). Deletions cut 0 bases from V and 3 bases from J, with 2 bases between. CDR3 loop: CASSLAEETQYF. In DNA form, the CDR3 reads TGTGCCAGCAGCTTAGCGGAAGAGACCCAGTACTTC. The whole variable domain, filled in from reference TRBV7-9 and TRBJ2-5, reads DTGVSQNPRHKITKRGQNVTFRCDPISEHNRLYWYRQTLGQGPEFLTYFQNEAQLEKSRLLSDRFSAERPKGSFSTLEIQRTEQGDSAMYLCASSLAEETQYFGPGTRLLVL.

CDR3 loop: CASSRDRGETQYF. The CDR3 nucleotides read TGTGCCAGCAGCCGGGACAGGGGAGAGACCCAGTACTTC. The chain joins TRBV11-1 to TRBJ2-5, with 10 bases aligning to TRBD1. Unmatched junction bases numbered 1, after V lost 5 bases and J lost 4 bases. The CDR3 has 13 residues. CDR1 is SGHAT and CDR2 is FQDESV in the germline V gene (reference sequence).

This clone is deemed medium-sized (0.01 to 0.1%). The chain carries TRBV19 and TRBJ1-1; D gene unclear. The CDR3 runs to 12 residues. CDR1 LNHDA and CDR2 SQIVND come from the germline V gene (reference sequence). Trimming removed 3 bases from V and 8 bases from J, with 10 bases in between. This chain's CDR3 is CASSIRGSEAFF. The CDR3 DNA sequence: TGTGCCAGTAGTATTCGCGGATCGGAAGCTTTCTTT.

V is TRBV7-9 and J is TRBJ1-2, with TRBD1 as a possible D gene (5 bases). Germline-derived CDR1 and CDR2 are SEHNR and FQNEAQ (reference sequence). There are 16 residues in the CDR3. V was cut by 1 base and J by 8 bases, with 20 bases left in between. The CDR3 DNA reads TGTGCCAGCAGCTTAGACCCCGGGACCACATTATTAGGCTACACCTTC. Its translation is CASSLDPGTTLLGYTF.

The V gene is TRBV6-1, the J gene TRBJ2-1; D unclear. V gave up 3 bases and J gave up 0 bases, with 12 bases separating them. This CDR3 is 16 amino acids long. Germline CDR1 and CDR2: MNHNS and SASEGT. The CDR3 loop reads CASSESFTFSYNEQFF. In DNA form, the CDR3 reads TGTGCCAGCAGTGAGTCCTTTACTTTCTCCTACAATGAGCAGTTCTTC.